The 19 T cell receptor beta chains below all came from one sample that was sequenced in a study of shared clonotypes between healthy human individuals. Libraries were prepared by immunoSEQ multiplex PCR; TCRdb keeps only in-frame clonotypes and omits some of them. The repertoire has nearly 1,000,000 clones, over 60% of them found once; the top ten carry approximately 1.5%. The sequencing input was memory CD4+ T cells sorted from blood. Subset indicated: CD45RA-negative fraction. Receptor source: a man between 18 and 35 years old in good health.

The V call is TRBV25-1, the J call TRBJ1-4, with D maybe TRBD1 (5 bases). This CDR3 spans 14 amino acids. V lost 9 bases, J lost 2 bases, and 13 bases lay in between. Per the germline V gene, CDR1 is MGHDK and CDR2 is SYGVNS. CDR3 residues: CARNLKGTNEKLFF. In DNA form, the CDR3 reads TGTGCCAGAAACTTAAAGGGGACTAATGAAAAACTGTTTTTT. Full variable domain (missing parts from reference TRBV25-1 and TRBJ1-4): EADIYQTPRYLVIGTGKKITLECSQTMGHDKMYWYQQDPGMELHLIHYSYGVNSTEKGDLSSESTVSRIRTEHFPLTLESARPSHTSQYLCARNLKGTNEKLFFGSGTQLSVL.

The CDR3 region is CASSGRTGSSSYNSPLHF. CDR3 DNA sequence: TGTGCCAGCAGCGGGAGGACAGGATCTAGCTCCTATAATTCACCCCTCCACTTT. V and J are TRBV5-4 and TRBJ1-6; 7 bases are a match to TRBD1. The CDR3 runs to 18 residues. With V trimmed by 4 bases and J by 0 bases, 10 bases remained unmatched. Germline CDR1 SGHNT, CDR2 YYREEE (reference sequence). Full variable domain (missing parts from reference TRBV5-4 and TRBJ1-6): ETGVTQSPTHLIKTRGQQVTLRCSSQSGHNTVSWYQQALGQGPQFIFQYYREEENGRGNFPPRFSGLQFPNYSSELNVNALELDDSALYLCASSGRTGSSSYNSPLHFGNGTRLTVT.

The rearrangement uses TRBV9 and TRBJ1-2; D is unresolved. This CDR3 contains 14 residues. Trimming took 2 bases from V and 4 from J, leaving 12 bases between them. CDR1 SGDLS and CDR2 YYNGEE come from the germline V gene. The CDR3 protein is CASSVGKRIYGYTF. CDR3 nucleotides: TGTGCCAGCAGCGTGGGGAAAAGGATCTATGGCTACACCTTC.

CDR3 bases: TGTGCCTGGATGGGAGCCTCTAGCGGGACCTACGAGCAGTACTTC. Encoded protein: CAWMGASSGTYEQYF. The chain couples TRBV30 to TRBJ2-7; 9 bases are shared with TRBD2. CDR1 GTSNPN and CDR2 SVGIG come from the germline V gene (reference sequence). The CDR3 extends over 15 amino acids. After removal of 4 bases from V and 2 bases from J, the junction contained 9 bases not matched to a gene. The variable domain in full, completed from reference TRBV30 and TRBJ2-7, reads SQTIHQWPATLVQPVGSPLSLECTVEGTSNPNLYWYRQAAGRGLQLLFYSVGIGQISSEVPQNLSASRPQDRQFILSSKKLLLSDSGFYLCAWMGASSGTYEQYFGPGTRLTVT.

The chain recombines TRBV14 with TRBJ2-7; D ambiguous. The CDR3 extends over 15 amino acids. Germline values: CDR1 SGHDN, CDR2 FVKESK. V gave up 3 bases and J gave up 7 bases, with 19 bases separating them. CDR3 protein: CASSQDSLLPVEQYF. The CDR3 DNA reads TGTGCCAGCAGCCAGGATAGCCTCCTCCCCGTGGAGCAGTACTTC.

This clone was counted many times. The chain has TRBV5-6 and TRBJ1-4; a possible D gene is TRBD1 (5 bases). The ends were cut back, 0 bases at V and 4 bases at J, with 13 bases in the middle. The CDR3 runs 16 residues. Germline V gives CDR1 SGHDT, CDR2 YYEEEE. The chain's CDR3 is CASSLGGAKINEKLFF. The CDR3 bases are TGTGCCAGCAGCTTGGGTGGGGCCAAAATTAATGAAAAACTGTTTTTT.

The chain combines TRBV7-9 with TRBJ2-3; 10 bases agree with TRBD2. With 2 bases clipped from V and 1 base from J, the junction kept 6 bases outside the gene matches. The CDR3 length is 17 residues. Germline-derived CDR1 and CDR2 are SEHNR and FQNEAQ (reference sequence). DNA for the CDR3: TGTGCCAGCAGCTTAACTCGCGGACTAGCGGGCACAGATACGCAGTATTTT. Encoded protein: CASSLTRGLAGTDTQYF.

The J gene is TRBJ2-1, the V gene TRBV5-1; TRBD1 might be the D (5 bases). Trimming shortened V by 3 bases and J by 0 bases, and 10 bases separated the two germline ends. Per the germline V gene, CDR1 is SGHRS and CDR2 is YFSETQ. The CDR3 runs 15 residues. CDR3 loop: CASSSDTSSYNEQFF. CDR3 nucleotides: TGCGCCAGCAGCTCGGACACGAGCTCCTACAATGAGCAGTTCTTC.

In its sample, this clone was seen a few times. The chain combines TRBV4-1 with TRBJ2-7, with D uncertain. Trimming removed 0 bases from V and 2 bases from J, with 23 bases in between. Per germline, CDR1 MGHRA and CDR2 YSYEKL. The CDR3 loop spans 19 amino acids. The CDR3 coding sequence is TGCGCCAGCAGCCAAGATAATGGGGTTCACCTATACCAAGCCTACGAGCAGTACTTC. Residues: CASSQDNGVHLYQAYEQYF.

The rearrangement uses TRBV29-1 and TRBJ1-3, with D maybe TRBD1 (6 bases). Germline CDR1 and CDR2: SQVTM and ANQGSEA. V was shortened by 7 bases and J by 4 bases, with 17 bases between the two germline ends. CDR3 length: 14 residues. The CDR3 loop is CSGGGGSLGNTIYF. CDR3 bases: TGCAGCGGAGGGGGGGGCTCCCTCGGAAACACCATATATTTT.

The V and J genes are TRBV5-1 and TRBJ2-3; D might be TRBD1 (6 bases). V was pared by 5 bases and J by 4 bases, with 20 bases between. CDR3 length: 16 amino acids. Germline V CDR1 and CDR2: SGHRS, YFSETQ. The CDR3 region is CASSRAGAKTADTQYF. The CDR3 region has the DNA TGCGCCAGCAGTAGGGCAGGGGCGAAGACAGCAGATACGCAGTATTTT.

V usage is TRBV25-1 and J usage is TRBJ1-4; 8 nucleotides match TRBD1. The CDR3 loop spans 14 amino acids. Germline loops: CDR1 MGHDK, CDR2 SYGVNS. Germline trimming cut 6 bases from V and 7 bases from J; bases unmatched to any gene: 7. This CDR3 is CASRRTGSGEKLFF. CDR3 bases: TGTGCCAGCAGAAGGACAGGGAGTGGTGAAAAACTGTTTTTT.

A single count supports this clone. The same CDR3 arises from other DNA sequences in this sample as well. The chain has TRBV6-5 and TRBJ2-3; 8 bases are shared with TRBD2. Germline loops: CDR1 MNHEY, CDR2 SVGAGI. V lost 6 bases and J lost 0; bases outside the gene matches: 5. The CDR3 contains 15 residues. CDR3 sequence (DNA): TGTGCCAGCAGCCGACTAGCGTCAAGCACAGATACGCAGTATTTT. The encoded protein is CASSRLASSTDTQYF.

This rearrangement joins TRBV5-4 to TRBJ2-5; D uncertain. The CDR3 contains 14 residues. The ends were cut back, 5 bases at V and 2 bases at J, with 13 bases in the middle. Germline CDR1 reads SGHNT; CDR2 reads YYREEE (reference sequence). CDR3 amino acids: CASSFKANQETQYF. The CDR3 DNA is TGTGCCAGCAGTTTTAAAGCCAATCAAGAGACCCAGTACTTC. The complete variable domain, with remaining parts taken from reference TRBV5-4 and TRBJ2-5, reads ETGVTQSPTHLIKTRGQQVTLRCSSQSGHNTVSWYQQALGQGPQFIFQYYREEENGRGNFPPRFSGLQFPNYSSELNVNALELDDSALYLCASSFKANQETQYFGPGTRLLVL.

CDR3 residues: CASRGQTSDGYTF. CDR3 DNA: TGTGCCAGCAGGGGACAGACTTCAGATGGCTACACCTTC. The rearrangement joins TRBV25-1 to TRBJ1-2, with TRBD1 identical over 7 bases. Germline V gene sequence: CDR1 MGHDK, CDR2 SYGVNS. The V segment lost 6 bases and the J segment 6 bases; nucleotides outside the gene matches: 7. The CDR3 is 13 amino acids.

As concerns this clone: Different DNA sequences within this sample yield the same CDR3. The V gene is TRBV19, the J gene TRBJ1-1; D is possibly TRBD1 (6 bases). There are 14 residues in the CDR3. V was pared by 6 bases and J by 1 base, with 12 bases between. CDR1 is LNHDA and CDR2 is SQIVND in the germline V gene (reference sequence). Here the CDR3 reads CASRGQGRNTEAFF. CDR3 coding DNA: TGTGCCAGTAGAGGCCAGGGGAGGAACACTGAAGCTTTCTTT.

J is TRBJ2-1 and V is TRBV6-5, with 10 positions matching TRBD2. The germline CDR1 and CDR2 sequences are MNHEY and SVGAGI. The CDR3 length is 14 residues. The V gene end was trimmed by 2 bases and the J gene end by 7 bases; junction bases not matched to a gene: 2. The CDR3 protein is CASSYLAGVNEQFF. CDR3 coding DNA: TGTGCCAGCAGTTACCTAGCGGGAGTTAATGAGCAGTTCTTC.

Note on this clone: The identical CDR3 is also encoded by other nucleotide sequences in the sample. The rearrangement joins TRBV9 to TRBJ2-5; 10 bases are shared with TRBD2. CDR3 length: 14 amino acids. CDR1 and CDR2 (germline): SGDLS, YYNGEE. J was trimmed by 3 bases and V by 2 bases; bases with no gene match: 1. The CDR3 coding sequence is TGTGCCAGCAGCGTTAGCGGGGGGAAAGAGACCCAGTACTTC. Its translation: CASSVSGGKETQYF.

This chain links TRBV6-5 with TRBJ2-7, with D perhaps being TRBD1 or TRBD2 (5 bases each). The germline gives CDR1 MNHEY, CDR2 SVGAGI. The CDR3 contains 13 residues. The V end was cut by 5 bases, the J end by 2 bases, with 10 bases between. CDR3 residues: CASSLGTPYEQYF. CDR3 coding DNA: TGTGCCAGCAGTCTCGGGACCCCCTACGAGCAGTACTTC.